This T cell receptor beta chain was identified during a study of blood T cell repertoires in COVID-19 (TCRdb year 2020). For context, the study as a whole: Collaborator samples came from the United States, Italy and Spain and covered acute and convalescent phases of COVID-19. A freely available public database, intended as a resource for researchers studying the immune response to SARS-CoV-2, is where the repertoires were released. The prospective study material was composed of cDNA or gDNA derived from T cells, B-cell-depleted T cells, or PBMCs. The samples were drawn from two sources: the first 160 participants of the ongoing ImmuneRACE study, and approximately 1,300 subjects contributed by 6 global collaborators. Where available, HLA class I and class II types were obtained from metadata supplied by the sample provider rather than from assay-based typing. The dataset comprised deeply sampled blood TCRbeta repertoires from subjects exposed to, actively infected with, or recovered from COVID-19. Sample metadata almost always included a de-identified subject ID, COVID-19 status, age in years and sex.

With respect to this clone: The antigen it binds to is not known. No quality values exist for individual bases; no much larger clone is one base distant.

The CDR3 starts with the cysteine, ends with the phenylalanine, and has 14 residues. Just CDR3 DNA is preserved here, 42 bases in frame from base 1. The germline V gene supplies CDR1 KGHSH and CDR2 LQKENI. After removal of 2 bases from V and 6 bases from J, the junction retains 3 bases not matched to a gene. Samples from volunteer blood donors who had recovered from COVID-19 were contributed by a second Seattle source. Each collaborating institution followed its own protocols to collect whole blood in K2EDTA tubes. Collaborator samples were shipped for TCRbeta analysis as frozen whole blood, isolated PBMCs, or DNA extracted from either sample type. TCRbeta CDR3 regions were amplified from genomic DNA using the immunoSEQ Assay, a bias-controlled multiplex PCR. The paper's data handling went like this. Within the assay, amplification of reference gene primers was used to estimate how many nucleated cells each sample contained. Sequence reads were collapsed and filtered to measure the absolute abundance of every unique TCRbeta CDR3 rearrangement. For each sample, productive Simpson clonality was calculated by taking the square root of Simpson's diversity index across productive rearrangements. The immuneACCESS repertoire file appears here via TCRdb, limited to in-frame rearrangements. These files lack a portion of the clones; in checked studies, under half of the deficit traces to unresolved V genes, and the cause of the others is not known. V and J calls and clone size are given by that table; D and trimming were obtained from the DNA. A total of hundreds of thousands of clones appear in this sample, 88% of them only once. The ten top clones hold 0.95% to 1% of the sample.

Broader findings and caveats from the paper: The quantity of clinical and demographic metadata differed by source and by participant and was supplied without curation.

Sequencing input: peripheral blood. The V gene is TRBV18 and the J gene is TRBJ2-3; 9 nucleotides in the junction match TRBD2. The receptor comes from a woman between 40 and 55 years old who had recovered from COVID-19. The CDR3 has the sequence CASSPAGGRDTQYF. In nucleotides, the sequence is TGTGCCAGCTCACCAGCGGGAGGGCGGGATACGCAGTATTTT.